A selection of T cell receptor beta chains follows, all from one sample in a study of T cells in Graves' hyperthyroidism and ophthalmopathy. A single record per CDR3 protein comes from TCRdb applying MiXCR to the multiplex PCR reads. The repertoire holds nearly 750,000 distinct CDR3 sequences, with approximately 40% as singletons. Specimen: blood. Receptors originate from a woman between 40 and 55 years old with Graves' hyperthyroidism. Each CDR3 is given with its conserved first and last residue. D genes are given only for firm matches.

>-|TRBV2|TRBJ1-5
CASQQGVDQPQHF
>TRBD1|TRBV7-9|TRBJ1-2
CASSSGQNYGYTF
>-|TRBV7-8|TRBJ2-7
CASSLWGPNSYEQYF
>-|TRBV25-1|TRBJ1-1
CASSEVSAGNTEAFF
>TRBD1|TRBV28|TRBJ1-1
CASSSPGTGAANTEAFF
>-|TRBV6-5|TRBJ2-7
CASSQISRDVYEQYF
>-|TRBV4-3|TRBJ1-1
CASSQDSKGGNTEAFF
>-|TRBV11-2|TRBJ2-7
CASSLEGGDPYEQYF
>TRBD1|TRBV7-2|TRBJ1-2
CASNPSQGIYGYTF
>-|TRBV9|TRBJ2-6
CASSPREPGANVLTF
>-|TRBV20-1|TRBJ2-5
CSASAGLGGTQYF
>TRBD1|TRBV10-3|TRBJ1-1
CAISRQGVTEAFF
>-|TRBV7-9|TRBJ1-2
CASSTAYYGYTF
>-|TRBV20-1|TRBJ1-1
CSARVPGLVNTEAFF
>-|TRBV6-5|TRBJ1-1
CASSSPTMTESEGTGTEAFF
>-|TRBV7-9|TRBJ1-5
CASSSGLRALGQPQHF
>TRBD1|TRBV7-3|TRBJ1-3
CASSSTGGGQNTIYF
>TRBD1|TRBV7-2|TRBJ2-2
CASSWDSGNYAGELFF
>-|TRBV4-3|TRBJ1-4
CASSHWDGNEKLFF
>-|TRBV5-4|TRBJ1-1
CASSFNGGTEAFF
>TRBD1|TRBV7-2|TRBJ1-5
CASTGTGGRGQPQHF
>-|TRBV7-9|TRBJ2-2
CASSPGELFF
>-|TRBV7-2|TRBJ2-5
CASSLKGSTQYF
>-|TRBV6-6|TRBJ1-4
CASSYRGGFNEKLFF
>TRBD1|TRBV12-3/TRBV12-4|TRBJ1-5
CASTPDRDNQPQHF
>-|TRBV25-1|TRBJ1-6
CASSLPGQGVWPLHF
>-|TRBV16|TRBJ1-1
CASSQLVNTEAFF
>TRBD2|TRBV7-9|TRBJ2-7
CASSPRQRGETYEQYF
>-|TRBV5-5|TRBJ1-2
CASSQELGDSYGYTF
>-|TRBV7-6|TRBJ1-6
CASRSTGTTNSPLHF
>TRBD1|TRBV7-2|TRBJ2-7
CAWNRGDYEQYF
>-|TRBV9|TRBJ2-3
CASSVGFTGTDTQYF
>TRBD1|TRBV7-9|TRBJ1-1
CASSETGQGGEGFF
>-|TRBV6-5|TRBJ2-7
CASRNRGGPSEQYF
>TRBD2|TRBV7-9|TRBJ2-7
CASSLGTSVGSEQYF
>-|TRBV25-1|TRBJ1-4
CASSELDVEKLFF
>TRBD1|TRBV7-9|TRBJ2-7
CASSLVGQGTYEQYF
>-|TRBV10-3|TRBJ1-5
CAISELGDYNQPQHF
>-|TRBV2|TRBJ1-1
CASSGDRNRPDTEAFF
>-|TRBV6-1|TRBJ2-2
CASRKGTPAGELFF
>TRBD2|TRBV29-1|TRBJ2-3
CSAFSGGSTDTQYF
>-|TRBV6-2/TRBV6-3|TRBJ2-2
CASSYGLGELFF
>-|TRBV15|TRBJ1-2
CATSIEGLYGYTF
>-|TRBV7-9|TRBJ1-1
CASSWGGEYTEAFF
>TRBD2|TRBV29-1|TRBJ2-7
CSVEGGDEQYF
>-|TRBV9|TRBJ2-6
CASSVGGGQSSGANVLTF
>-|TRBV19|TRBJ1-5
CASSQNDRPNQPQHF
>-|TRBV19|TRBJ1-2
CATRELQEANYGYTF
>-|TRBV7-6|TRBJ1-2
CASSLEILCGYTF
>-|TRBV7-8|TRBJ2-5
CASSLSGWWDTVGTQYF
>-|TRBV4-1|TRBJ2-7
CASSPNLVEQYF